This is a list of T cell receptor beta chains from one sample in a study of T cells in tuberculosis. Profiling relied on immunoSEQ multiplex PCR, and the TCRdb table lists in-frame clones only, not all of them. The table shows approximately 57,000 clones, with 88% occurring only once. Input material: CD1b-GMM tetramer-negative cells sorted from PBMCs. Every receptor here comes from an adult woman with latent tuberculosis. Each CDR3 is given with its conserved first and last residue. The order of the fields is V gene, J gene, clone size, D gene, CDR3 DNA, CDR3 protein. D genes are given only for firm matches. Size values are once, few and many counts, or a class for expanded clones, and some rows have none.

>TRBV4-2|TRBJ1-2|.|.
TGTGCCAGCAGCCAAGAGGGCCAGGTCCCCTATGGCTACACCTTC
CASSQEGQVPYGYTF
>TRBV19|TRBJ2-5|.|.
TGTGCCAGTAGTGCCCGGACAATCCCCACGACCCAGTACTTC
CASSARTIPTTQYF
>TRBV5-1|TRBJ2-1|.|.
TGCGCCAGCAGCTTTGAGGGCAATGAGCAGTTCTTC
CASSFEGNEQFF
>TRBV2|TRBJ2-5|.|.
TGTGCCAGCGGGAGGGGGGCGGAGACCCAGTACTTC
CASGRGAETQYF
>TRBV4-1|TRBJ1-5|.|TRBD1
TGCGCCAGCAGCCAAGAGGACAGGGGGCGCGATGGACGGCAGCCCCAGCATTTT
CASSQEDRGRDGRQPQHF
>TRBV7-2|TRBJ2-7|.|.
TGTGCCAGCAGTACTACCGGGATCCTCCCCTACGAGCAGTACTTC
CASSTTGILPYEQYF
>TRBV5-4|TRBJ1-1|.|.
TGTGCCAGCAGCTTGACCCAAGGCACGTCGTGGGCAGCTTTCTTT
CASSLTQGTSWAAFF
>TRBV2|TRBJ2-5|.|.
TGTGCCAGCAGTGATCGGACAGACCCAGGGACCCAGTACTTC
CASSDRTDPGTQYF
>TRBV7-9|TRBJ2-3|once|TRBD1
TGTGCCAGCAGCTTCGAAGGGACAGGGGCAGATACGCAGTATTTT
CASSFEGTGADTQYF
>TRBV20-1|TRBJ1-1|.|.
TGCAGTGCCCGAGGGGGCACTGAAGCTTTCTTT
CSARGGTEAFF
>TRBV7-2|TRBJ1-6|.|.
TGTGCCAGCAGCTTAGTTGTTTCACTCCTCCACTTT
CASSLVVSLLHF
>TRBV19|TRBJ2-3|.|TRBD1
TGTGCCAGTAGTATAGATCCAGGGGGAGATACGCAGTATTTT
CASSIDPGGDTQYF
>TRBV27|TRBJ1-1|.|.
TGTGCCAGCAGTATGTGGGAGGCGAACACTGAAGCTTTCTTT
CASSMWEANTEAFF
>TRBV6-1|TRBJ1-6|.|TRBD1
TGTGCCAGCAGAGGGACAGGCTATAATTCACCCCTCCACTTT
CASRGTGYNSPLHF
>TRBV14|TRBJ1-1|.|.
TGTGCCAGCAGCCAAGGATGGTGGTCGGGGTCCACTGAAGCTTTCTTT
CASSQGWWSGSTEAFF
>TRBV7-9|TRBJ2-7|.|.
TGTGCCAGCAGCTTAGGGAGCTACGAGCAGTACTTC
CASSLGSYEQYF
>TRBV29-1|TRBJ2-1|once|.
TGCAGCGTTGAGAAATTGGACAGCAAGAATGAGCAGTTCTTC
CSVEKLDSKNEQFF
>TRBV7-6|TRBJ2-1|.|.
TGTGCCAGCAGCCGCCCGGTGGGAGTAGGTAACAATGAGCAGTTCTTC
CASSRPVGVGNNEQFF
>TRBV4-1|TRBJ2-7|.|TRBD1
TGCGCCAGCAGCCAAGATAGGGACAGCAGGCAGTACTTC
CASSQDRDSRQYF
>TRBV10-3|TRBJ2-7|.|TRBD2
TGTGCCATCAGCGGTCTAGCGGGAGGGGCCGAGCAGTACTTC
CAISGLAGGAEQYF
>TRBV5-1|TRBJ1-4|.|.
TGCGCCAGCAGCCTCCCCGCGGATACGCATGAAAAACTGTTTTTT
CASSLPADTHEKLFF
>TRBV27|TRBJ1-5|.|.
TGTGCCAGCAGTACCAATAAACAGGGATGGCAGCCCCAGCATTTT
CASSTNKQGWQPQHF
>TRBV4-3|TRBJ1-2|.|.
TGCGCCAGCAGCCAAGGCCTGTTCAGGGAGGTTGGCTACACCTTC
CASSQGLFREVGYTF
>TRBV7-8|TRBJ1-2|few|TRBD1
TGTGCCAGCAGCTTAGGAGGACAGGGAGATGGCTACACCTTC
CASSLGGQGDGYTF
>TRBV7-2|TRBJ2-3|.|.
TGTGCCAGCAGCTTAGAAGGCGGAACCAGCACAGATACGCAGTATTTT
CASSLEGGTSTDTQYF
>TRBV6-5|TRBJ2-5|.|.
TGTGCCAGCAGTCTGACGACTGGGGAGACCCAGTACTTC
CASSLTTGETQYF
>TRBV11-3|TRBJ2-7|.|.
TGTGCCAGCAGCTTAGAACCCCCTCGCGTGAGTGACGAGCAGTACTTC
CASSLEPPRVSDEQYF
>TRBV7-3|TRBJ2-2|.|.
TGTGCCAGCAGCTTAGGGACATCGAACACCGGGGAGCTGTTTTTT
CASSLGTSNTGELFF
>TRBV5-1|TRBJ1-2|.|TRBD1
TGCGCCAGCAGCCCGACAGGGGGCTATGGCTACACCTTC
CASSPTGGYGYTF
>TRBV6-6|TRBJ1-2|once|TRBD1
TGTGCCAGCAGTTACGGACAGGGGGTTCTCTACTATGGCTACACCTTC
CASSYGQGVLYYGYTF
>TRBV13|TRBJ2-1|.|.
TGTGCCAGCAGCCTACAGTTCTACAATGAGCAGTTCTTC
CASSLQFYNEQFF
>TRBV14|TRBJ2-1|.|TRBD2
TGTGCCAGCAGCCTGTTGGCGGGGGGCGACAATGAGCAGTTCTTC
CASSLLAGGDNEQFF
>TRBV7-9|TRBJ2-1|.|.
TGTGCCAGCAGCCCTTACCTAAGCTCCTACAATGAGCAGTTCTTC
CASSPYLSSYNEQFF
>TRBV11-2|TRBJ2-7|.|TRBD2
TGTGCCAGCAGCCTGGGGACTAGCGGGAACCTTGTCTACGAGCAGTACTTC
CASSLGTSGNLVYEQYF
>TRBV28|TRBJ1-1|.|TRBD1
TGTGCCAGCAGTTCCCGACAGGGTATAGCTGAAGCTTTCTTT
CASSSRQGIAEAFF
>TRBV6-5|TRBJ1-2|.|.
TGTGCCAGCAGTTACCATGGGCAGGGGAACTATGGCTACACCTTC
CASSYHGQGNYGYTF
>TRBV5-1|TRBJ2-1|.|TRBD1
TGCGCCAGCAGCGTAACAGGGGCCTCCTACAATGAGCAGTTCTTC
CASSVTGASYNEQFF
>TRBV4-3|TRBJ2-7|.|TRBD1
TGCGCCAGCAGCCATGCCGGGACAGGGTCCTACGAGCAGTACTTC
CASSHAGTGSYEQYF
>TRBV27|TRBJ2-3|.|.
TGTGCCAGCAGTTTAAGGGGGAGTGAGGGCACAGATACGCAGTATTTT
CASSLRGSEGTDTQYF
>TRBV6-1|TRBJ2-7|.|TRBD1
TGTGCCAGCAGTGAAGCCCCCTGGACAGGGGCCAAGCAGTACTTC
CASSEAPWTGAKQYF
>TRBV11-3|TRBJ2-7|.|.
TGTGCCAGCAGCCAATTTTCGACAGGAGCCTACGAGCAGTACTTC
CASSQFSTGAYEQYF
>TRBV29-1|TRBJ1-2|.|TRBD1
TGCAGCGTCCTAAGGCTCGAGTGGCAGGGGGACTATGGCTACACCTTC
CSVLRLEWQGDYGYTF
>TRBV5-4|TRBJ1-6|.|TRBD1
TGCGCCAGCAGCCCAAAGCCCGGGACAGGGTACTCACCCCTCCACTTT
CASSPKPGTGYSPLHF
>TRBV5-6|TRBJ2-1|.|.
TGTGCCAGCAGTTTTAAACAGTACGATGAGCAGTTCTTC
CASSFKQYDEQFF
>TRBV5-6|TRBJ1-4|.|.
TGTGCCAGCAGCTTGGTAGGGGCAACTAATGAAAAACTGTTTTTT
CASSLVGATNEKLFF
>TRBV6-1|TRBJ1-2|.|.
TGTGCCAGCAGGAGGTCACCATTGGACTATGGCTACACCTTC
CASRRSPLDYGYTF
>TRBV2|TRBJ2-7|.|TRBD2
TGTGCCAGCAGACAAGGCTGGACTAGCGAACCCTACGAGCAGTACTTC
CASRQGWTSEPYEQYF
>TRBV6-6|TRBJ1-6|once|.
TGTGCCAGCAGCCCTGGACAGTCGAATTCACCCCTCCACTTT
CASSPGQSNSPLHF
>TRBV5-1|TRBJ2-7|.|TRBD1
TGCGCCAGCAGTTTTAGGGGACAGGGTTACGAGCAGTACTTC
CASSFRGQGYEQYF
>TRBV5-1|TRBJ2-3|once|TRBD1
TGCGCCAGCAGCATCCGGGACAGGGAACTCACAGATACGCAGTATTTT
CASSIRDRELTDTQYF
>TRBV18|TRBJ1-2|.|TRBD1
TGTGCCAGCTCACCCGAGACAGGGGTCGGTGGCTACACCTTC
CASSPETGVGGYTF
>TRBV28|TRBJ2-7|.|TRBD1
TGTGCCAGCAGTTTTCCACCGGGACAGGGGATCCTCGAGCAGTACTTC
CASSFPPGQGILEQYF
>TRBV5-1|TRBJ2-3|.|TRBD1
TGCGCCAGCAGCCTAGGGACAGCGAGCACAGATACGCAGTATTTT
CASSLGTASTDTQYF
>TRBV9|TRBJ1-6|once|.
TGTGCCAGCAGCGTAGCACCCAGTCATAATTCACCCCTCCACTTT
CASSVAPSHNSPLHF
>TRBV19|TRBJ2-1|.|TRBD1
TGTGCCAGTAGTATAAGACAGGGCAATGAGCAGTTCTTC
CASSIRQGNEQFF
>TRBV4-3|TRBJ2-3|.|.
TGCGCCACCTCCCCGGGCGGGATCTACACAGATACGCAGTATTTT
CATSPGGIYTDTQYF
>TRBV18|TRBJ1-5|.|.
TGTGCCAGCTCACCGACAGGAGGAGAACCCCAGCATTTT
CASSPTGGEPQHF
>TRBV7-2|TRBJ2-5|.|TRBD2
TGTGCCAGCAGCTTACGAGCGGGAGGGGGGGAGACCCAGTACTTC
CASSLRAGGGETQYF
>TRBV7-6|TRBJ2-4|.|TRBD2
TGTGCCAGCAGCTTGACGAAAGCGGGACCCGGGAACATTCAGTACTTC
CASSLTKAGPGNIQYF
>TRBV6-5|TRBJ2-7|.|.
TGTGCCAGCAGCCCTGCGGGTACCTACGAGCAGTACTTC
CASSPAGTYEQYF